The 8 T cell receptor beta chains below were found in one sample sequenced in a study of blood T cell repertoires in COVID-19. TCRdb's table, derived via immunoSEQ multiplex PCR, lists solely in-frame clones and lacks some. The table includes around 180,000 clones, less than 85% detected once. The specimen sequenced was PBMCs or T cells enriched from blood (not recorded which). Every receptor here comes from a man aged 45-65 years who had recovered from COVID-19.

In this sample, this clone turned up once. The chain is built from TRBV4-1 and TRBJ2-2; 7 bases agree with TRBD1. Germline V lookup: CDR1 MGHRA, CDR2 YSYEKL. V lost 5 bases to trimming and J lost 2 bases; unmatched junction nucleotides: 5. This CDR3 has 15 amino acids. The DNA for the CDR3 is TGCGCCAGCAGCTCCCGGGACAGAAACACCGGGGAGCTGTTTTTT. Its protein product is CASSSRDRNTGELFF.

This rearrangement joins TRBV15 to TRBJ2-1; 7 nucleotides align to TRBD2. Germline values: CDR1 LNHNV, CDR2 YYDKDF (reference sequence). V lost 2 bases to trimming and J lost 1 base; unmatched junction nucleotides: 8. CDR3 length: 17 amino acids. In DNA form, the CDR3 reads TGTGCCACCAGCAGAACCTCGGGGGGTCCTTCCTACAATGAGCAGTTCTTC. Residues: CATSRTSGGPSYNEQFF. Complete variable domain (other parts from reference TRBV15 and TRBJ2-1): DAMVIQNPRYQVTQFGKPVTLSCSQTLNHNVMYWYQQKSSQAPKLLFHYYDKDFNNEADTPDNFQSRRPNTSFCFLDIRSPGLGDTAMYLCATSRTSGGPSYNEQFFGPGTRLTVL.

The chain has TRBV3-1 (or the pseudogene TRBV3-2) and TRBJ2-5; 9 positions match TRBD2. Germline V CDR1 and CDR2: LGHDT, YNNKEL (reference sequence). Losses at the gene ends were 1 base for V and 5 bases for J; bases not matched to a gene: 8. The CDR3 is 16 amino acids. CDR3 protein: CASSQAGGGAHETQYF. DNA of the CDR3: TGTGCCAGCAGCCAAGCCGGCGGGGGGGCCCACGAGACCCAGTACTTC.

J is TRBJ2-2 and V is TRBV5-1; TRBD2 is a possible D gene (5 bases). The germline CDR1 and CDR2 sequences are SGHRS and YFSETQ. This CDR3 spans 15 amino acids. V lost 4 bases, J lost 0 bases, and 10 bases lay in between. The CDR3 DNA reads TGCGCCAGCAGCAAGCTAGCTTCGAACACCGGGGAGCTGTTTTTT. As protein: CASSKLASNTGELFF.

The chain is built from TRBV2 and TRBJ2-2, with 11 bases aligning to TRBD2. J lost 10 bases, V lost 6 bases, and 10 bases had no gene match. The CDR3 covers 15 residues. Germline values: CDR1 SNHLY, CDR2 FYNNEI. The CDR3 nucleotides are TGTGCCAGCAGCCTTTTAGCGGGGGGGCTCCCGGAGCTGTTTTTT. Protein sequence: CASSLLAGGLPELFF.

The rearrangement links TRBV7-6 to TRBJ2-5; perhaps TRBD2 as D (7 bases). CDR3 length equals 16 residues. Germline values: CDR1 SGHVS, CDR2 FNYEAQ. V shed 1 base and J shed 4 bases, with 16 bases lying between them. The DNA of the CDR3 is TGTGCCAGCAGCTTAGGAGGGGGGGGTAGCGGAGAGACCCAGTACTTC. As protein: CASSLGGGGSGETQYF.

The chain links TRBV7-2 to TRBJ1-2, with a weak D call TRBD1 (5 bases). The length of the CDR3 is 12 residues. The germline gives CDR1 SGHTA, CDR2 FQGNSA. Trimming cost V 5 bases and J 12 bases, with 16 bases left between them. The CDR3 DNA sequence: TGTGCCAGCAGCGTAGACAGCTCCTTCAACACCTTC. Amino acid sequence: CASSVDSSFNTF. The entire variable domain, with the rest obtained from reference TRBV7-2 and TRBJ1-2, is as follows: GAGVSQSPSNKVTEKGKDVELRCDPISGHTALYWYRQSLGQGLEFLIYFQGNSAPDKSGLPSDRFSAERTGGSVSTLTIQRTQQEDSAVYLCASSVDSSFNTFGSGTRLTVV.

V is TRBV5-1 and J is TRBJ1-2; possible D gene TRBD1, 5 bases. The V gene's germline CDR1 is SGHRS and CDR2 YFSETQ. The CDR3 length is 15 residues. Trimming took 4 bases from V and 7 from J, leaving 20 bases between them. CDR3 sequence reads: CASSPGVPGTGGYTF. The CDR3 nucleotides are TGCGCCAGCAGCCCGGGGGTTCCAGGGACTGGTGGCTACACCTTC.